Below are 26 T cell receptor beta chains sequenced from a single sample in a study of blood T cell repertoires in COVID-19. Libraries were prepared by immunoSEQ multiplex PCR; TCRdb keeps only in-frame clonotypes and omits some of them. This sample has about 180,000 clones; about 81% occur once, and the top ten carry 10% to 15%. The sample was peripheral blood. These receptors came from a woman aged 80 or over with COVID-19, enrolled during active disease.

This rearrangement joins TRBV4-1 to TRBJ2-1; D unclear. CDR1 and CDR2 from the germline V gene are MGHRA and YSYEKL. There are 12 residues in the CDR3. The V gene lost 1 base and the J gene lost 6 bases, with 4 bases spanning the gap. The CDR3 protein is CASSQAINEQFF. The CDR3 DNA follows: TGCGCCAGCAGCCAAGCAATCAATGAGCAGTTCTTC.

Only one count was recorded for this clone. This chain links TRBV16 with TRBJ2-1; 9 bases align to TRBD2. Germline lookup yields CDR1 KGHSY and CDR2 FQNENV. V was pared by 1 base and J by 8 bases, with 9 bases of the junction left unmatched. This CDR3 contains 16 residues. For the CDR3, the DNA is TGTGCCAGCAGCCAATTATCCTGGACTAGCGAACATGAGCAGTTCTTC. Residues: CASSQLSWTSEHEQFF.

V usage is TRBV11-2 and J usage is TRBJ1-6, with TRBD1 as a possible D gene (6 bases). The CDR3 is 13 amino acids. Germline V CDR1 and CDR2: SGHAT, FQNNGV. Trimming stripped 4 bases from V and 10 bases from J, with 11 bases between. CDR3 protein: CASSSGQNSPLHF. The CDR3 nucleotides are TGTGCCAGCAGCTCGGGACAAAACTCACCCCTCCACTTT.

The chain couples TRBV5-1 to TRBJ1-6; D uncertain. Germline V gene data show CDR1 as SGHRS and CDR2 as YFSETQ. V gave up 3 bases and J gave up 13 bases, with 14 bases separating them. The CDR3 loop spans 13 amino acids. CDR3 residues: CASSSEDRRPLHF. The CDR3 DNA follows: TGCGCCAGCAGCTCGGAGGACCGGCGTCCCCTCCACTTT.

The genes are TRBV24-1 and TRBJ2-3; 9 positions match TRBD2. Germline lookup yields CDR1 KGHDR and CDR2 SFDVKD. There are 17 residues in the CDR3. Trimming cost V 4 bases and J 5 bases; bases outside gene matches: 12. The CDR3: CATSEGSDLAGRDTQYF. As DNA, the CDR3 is TGTGCCACCAGTGAAGGTAGTGACCTAGCGGGGAGAGATACGCAGTATTTT.

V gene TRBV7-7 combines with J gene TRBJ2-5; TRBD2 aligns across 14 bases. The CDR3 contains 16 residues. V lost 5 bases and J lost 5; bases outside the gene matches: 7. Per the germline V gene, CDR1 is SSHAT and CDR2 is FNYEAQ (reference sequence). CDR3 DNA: TGTGCCAGCAGCATGCTGACTAGCGGGGGGGCGGAGACCCAGTACTTC. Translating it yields CASSMLTSGGAETQYF.

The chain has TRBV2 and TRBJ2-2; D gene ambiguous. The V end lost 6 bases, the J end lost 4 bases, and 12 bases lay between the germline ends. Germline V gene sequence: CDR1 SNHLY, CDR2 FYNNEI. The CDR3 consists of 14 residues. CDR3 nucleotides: TGTGCCAGCAGGAACGACCGGAGCACCGGGGAGCTGTTTTTT. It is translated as CASRNDRSTGELFF.

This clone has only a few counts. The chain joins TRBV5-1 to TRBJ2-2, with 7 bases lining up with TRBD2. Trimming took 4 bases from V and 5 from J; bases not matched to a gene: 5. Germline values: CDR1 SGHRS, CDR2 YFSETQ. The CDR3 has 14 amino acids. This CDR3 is CASSLTGGTGELFF. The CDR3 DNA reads TGCGCCAGCAGCCTTACCGGGGGGACCGGGGAGCTGTTTTTT.

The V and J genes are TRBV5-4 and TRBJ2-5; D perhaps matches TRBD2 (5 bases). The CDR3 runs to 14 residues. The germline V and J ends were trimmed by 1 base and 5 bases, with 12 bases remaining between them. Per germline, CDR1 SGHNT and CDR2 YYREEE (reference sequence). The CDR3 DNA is TGTGCCAGCAGCTTGCCGGTTCCGGGGGAGACCCAGTACTTC. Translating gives CASSLPVPGETQYF.

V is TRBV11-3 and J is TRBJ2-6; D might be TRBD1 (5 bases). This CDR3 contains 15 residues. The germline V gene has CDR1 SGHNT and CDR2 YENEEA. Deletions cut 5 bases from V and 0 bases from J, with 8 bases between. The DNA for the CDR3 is TGTGCCAGCAGCCACAGGCGCTCTGGGGCCAACGTCCTGACTTTC. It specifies CASSHRRSGANVLTF. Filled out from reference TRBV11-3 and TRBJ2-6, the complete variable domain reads EAGVVQSPRYKIIEKKQPVAFWCNPISGHNTLYWYLQNLGQGPELLIRYENEEAVDDSQLPKDRFSAERLKGVDSTLKIQPAELGDSAVYLCASSHRRSGANVLTFGAGSRLTVL.

The CDR3 loop is CASFGERPYGYTF. CDR3 DNA: TGTGCCAGTTTCGGGGAGCGACCCTATGGCTACACCTTC. The V call is TRBV19, the J call TRBJ1-2; D is ambiguous. V gave up 8 bases and J gave up 4 bases, with 14 bases separating them. The CDR3 covers 13 residues. The germline V gene has CDR1 LNHDA and CDR2 SQIVND (reference sequence).

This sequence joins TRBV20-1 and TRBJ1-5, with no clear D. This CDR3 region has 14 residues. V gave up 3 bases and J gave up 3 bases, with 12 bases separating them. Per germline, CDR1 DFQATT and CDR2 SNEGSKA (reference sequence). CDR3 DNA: TGCAGTGCTAGTCGAGGGCCATACAATCAGCCCCAGCATTTT. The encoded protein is CSASRGPYNQPQHF.

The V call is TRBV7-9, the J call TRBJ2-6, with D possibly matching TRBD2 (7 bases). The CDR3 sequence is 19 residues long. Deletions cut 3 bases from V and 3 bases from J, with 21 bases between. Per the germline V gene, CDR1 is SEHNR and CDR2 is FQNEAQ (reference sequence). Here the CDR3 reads CASSLGRGALRDGANVLTF. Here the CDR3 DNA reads TGTGCCAGCAGCTTGGGTCGGGGGGCCCTTCGGGATGGGGCCAACGTCCTGACTTTC.

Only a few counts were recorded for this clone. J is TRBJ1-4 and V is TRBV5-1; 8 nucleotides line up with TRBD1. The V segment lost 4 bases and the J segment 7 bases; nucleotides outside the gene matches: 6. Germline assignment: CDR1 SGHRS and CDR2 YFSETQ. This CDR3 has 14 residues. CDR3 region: CASSRTGMSEKLFF. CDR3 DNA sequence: TGCGCCAGCAGCAGGACAGGGATGAGTGAAAAACTGTTTTTT.

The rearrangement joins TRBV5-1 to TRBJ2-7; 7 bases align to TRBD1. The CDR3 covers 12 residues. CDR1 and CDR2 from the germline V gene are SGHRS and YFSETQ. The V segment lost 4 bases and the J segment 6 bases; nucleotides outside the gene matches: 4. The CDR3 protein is CASSRDSAEQYF. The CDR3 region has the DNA TGCGCCAGCAGCCGGGACAGTGCCGAGCAGTACTTC.

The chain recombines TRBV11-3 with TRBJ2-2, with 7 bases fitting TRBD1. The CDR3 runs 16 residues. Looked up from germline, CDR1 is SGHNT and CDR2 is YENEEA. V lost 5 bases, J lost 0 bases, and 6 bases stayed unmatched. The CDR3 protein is CASSPRTGPNTGELFF. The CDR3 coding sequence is TGTGCCAGCAGCCCAAGGACAGGTCCGAACACCGGGGAGCTGTTTTTT. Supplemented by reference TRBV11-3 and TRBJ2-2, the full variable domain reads EAGVVQSPRYKIIEKKQPVAFWCNPISGHNTLYWYLQNLGQGPELLIRYENEEAVDDSQLPKDRFSAERLKGVDSTLKIQPAELGDSAVYLCASSPRTGPNTGELFFGEGSRLTVL.

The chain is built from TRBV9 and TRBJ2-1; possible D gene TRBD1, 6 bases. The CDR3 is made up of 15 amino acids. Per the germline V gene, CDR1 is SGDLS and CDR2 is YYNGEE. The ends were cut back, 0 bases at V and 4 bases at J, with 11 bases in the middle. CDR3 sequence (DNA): TGTGCCAGCAGCGTAGAAGGGGACAATTACAATGAGCAGTTCTTC. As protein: CASSVEGDNYNEQFF.

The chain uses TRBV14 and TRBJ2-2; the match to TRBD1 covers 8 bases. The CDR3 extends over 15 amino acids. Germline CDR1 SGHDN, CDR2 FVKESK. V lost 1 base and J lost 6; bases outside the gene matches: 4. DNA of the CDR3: TGTGCCAGCAGCCAAGGGACAGGGTTCGCCGGGGAGCTGTTTTTT. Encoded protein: CASSQGTGFAGELFF.

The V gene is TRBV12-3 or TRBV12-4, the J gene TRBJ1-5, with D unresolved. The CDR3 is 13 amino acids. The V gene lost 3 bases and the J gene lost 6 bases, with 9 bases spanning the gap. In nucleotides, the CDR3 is TGTGCCAGCAGTTTGGCGGCGGGTCAGCCCCAGCATTTT. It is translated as CASSLAAGQPQHF.

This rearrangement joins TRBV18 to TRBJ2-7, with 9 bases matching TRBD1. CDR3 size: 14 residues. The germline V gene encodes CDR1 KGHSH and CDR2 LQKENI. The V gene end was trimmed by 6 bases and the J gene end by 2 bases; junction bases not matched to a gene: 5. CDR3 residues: CASSVGTGPYEQYF. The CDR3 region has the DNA TGTGCCAGCTCTGTCGGGACAGGGCCCTACGAGCAGTACTTC.

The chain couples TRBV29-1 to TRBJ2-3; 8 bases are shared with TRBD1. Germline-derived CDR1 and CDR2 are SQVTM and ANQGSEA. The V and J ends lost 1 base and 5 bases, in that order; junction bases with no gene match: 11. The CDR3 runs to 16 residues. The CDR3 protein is CSVEGASQGAIDTQYF. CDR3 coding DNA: TGCAGCGTTGAAGGGGCTTCGCAGGGGGCAATAGATACGCAGTATTTT.

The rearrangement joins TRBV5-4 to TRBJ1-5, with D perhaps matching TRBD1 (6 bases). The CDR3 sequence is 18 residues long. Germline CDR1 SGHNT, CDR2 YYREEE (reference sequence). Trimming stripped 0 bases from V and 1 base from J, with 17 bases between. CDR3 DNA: TGTGCCAGCAGCTTGGGTTCCCCGGACAGAAGAAGCAATCAGCCCCAGCATTTT. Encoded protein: CASSLGSPDRRSNQPQHF.

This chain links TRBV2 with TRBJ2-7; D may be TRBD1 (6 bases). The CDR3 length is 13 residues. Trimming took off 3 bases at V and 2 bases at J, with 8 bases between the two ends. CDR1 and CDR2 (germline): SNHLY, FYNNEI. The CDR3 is CASSEDSPYEQYF. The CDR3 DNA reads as TGTGCCAGCAGTGAGGACAGCCCCTACGAGCAGTACTTC.

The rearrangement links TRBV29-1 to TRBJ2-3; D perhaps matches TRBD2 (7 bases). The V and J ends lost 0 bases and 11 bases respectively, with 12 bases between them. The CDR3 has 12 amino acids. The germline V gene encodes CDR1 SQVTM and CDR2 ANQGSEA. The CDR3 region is CSVEDGAGQQYF. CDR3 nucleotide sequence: TGCAGCGTTGAAGATGGAGCGGGACAGCAGTATTTT.

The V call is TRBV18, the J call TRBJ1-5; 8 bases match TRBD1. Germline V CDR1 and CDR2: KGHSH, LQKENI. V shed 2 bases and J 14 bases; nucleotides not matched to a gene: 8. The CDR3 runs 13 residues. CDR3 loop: CASSPVEGGQEHF. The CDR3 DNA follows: TGTGCCAGCTCACCAGTAGAGGGGGGACAGGAGCATTTT.

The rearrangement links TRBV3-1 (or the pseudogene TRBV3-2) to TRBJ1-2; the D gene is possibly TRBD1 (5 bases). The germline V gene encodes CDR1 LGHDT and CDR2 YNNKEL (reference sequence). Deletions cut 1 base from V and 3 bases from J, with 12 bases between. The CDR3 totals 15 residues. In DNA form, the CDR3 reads TGTGCCAGCAGCCAAGGTTTTCAGGGATACTATGGCTACACCTTC. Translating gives CASSQGFQGYYGYTF.